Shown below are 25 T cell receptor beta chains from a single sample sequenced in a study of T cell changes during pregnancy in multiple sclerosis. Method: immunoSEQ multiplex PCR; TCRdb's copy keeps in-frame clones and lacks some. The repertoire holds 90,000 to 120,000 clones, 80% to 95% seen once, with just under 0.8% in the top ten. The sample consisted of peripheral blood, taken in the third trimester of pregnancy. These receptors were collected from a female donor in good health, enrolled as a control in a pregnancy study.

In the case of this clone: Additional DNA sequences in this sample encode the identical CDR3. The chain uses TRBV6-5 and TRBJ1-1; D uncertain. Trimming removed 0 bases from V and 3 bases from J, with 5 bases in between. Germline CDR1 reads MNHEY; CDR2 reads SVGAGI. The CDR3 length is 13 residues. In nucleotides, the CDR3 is TGTGCCAGCAGTTACTCGAGGGACACTGAAGCTTTCTTT. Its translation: CASSYSRDTEAFF.

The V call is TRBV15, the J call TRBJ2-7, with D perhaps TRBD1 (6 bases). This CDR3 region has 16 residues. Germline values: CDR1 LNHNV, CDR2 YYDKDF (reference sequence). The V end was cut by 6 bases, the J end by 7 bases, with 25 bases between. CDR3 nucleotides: TGTGCCACCAGTCTCGTAGGGACAACTACCTACGTAGAGCAGTACTTC. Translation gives CATSLVGTTTYVEQYF.

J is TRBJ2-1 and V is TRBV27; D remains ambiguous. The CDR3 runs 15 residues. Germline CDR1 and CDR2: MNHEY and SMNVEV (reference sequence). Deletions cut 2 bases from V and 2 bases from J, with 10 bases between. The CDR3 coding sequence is TGTGCCAGCAGTTTAAACCGCAACACCTACAATGAGCAGTTCTTC. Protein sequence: CASSLNRNTYNEQFF.

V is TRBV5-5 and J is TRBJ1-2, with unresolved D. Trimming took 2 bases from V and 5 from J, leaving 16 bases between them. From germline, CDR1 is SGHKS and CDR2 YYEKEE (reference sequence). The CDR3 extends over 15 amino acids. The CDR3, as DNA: TGTGCCAGCAGCTTAACTCCGACGGGAGATTATGGCTACACCTTC. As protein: CASSLTPTGDYGYTF.

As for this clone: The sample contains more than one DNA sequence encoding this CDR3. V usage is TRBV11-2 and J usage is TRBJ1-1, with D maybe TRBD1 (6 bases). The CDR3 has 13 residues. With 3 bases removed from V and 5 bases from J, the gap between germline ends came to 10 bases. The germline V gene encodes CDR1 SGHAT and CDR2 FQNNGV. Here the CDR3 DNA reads TGTGCCAGCAGCTTCCAGGGGAATACTGAAGCTTTCTTT. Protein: CASSFQGNTEAFF.

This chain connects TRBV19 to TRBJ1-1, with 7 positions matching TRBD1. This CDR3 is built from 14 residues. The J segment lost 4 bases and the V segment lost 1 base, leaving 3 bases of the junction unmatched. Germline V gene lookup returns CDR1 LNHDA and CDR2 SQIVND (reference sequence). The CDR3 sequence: CASSIVSGGTEAFF. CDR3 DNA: TGTGCCAGTAGTATAGTGTCAGGGGGCACTGAAGCTTTCTTT.

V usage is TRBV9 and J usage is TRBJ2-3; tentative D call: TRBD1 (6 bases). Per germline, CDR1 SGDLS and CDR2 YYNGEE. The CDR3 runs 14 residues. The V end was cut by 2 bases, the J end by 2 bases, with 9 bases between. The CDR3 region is CASSVAGVTDTQYF. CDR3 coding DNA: TGTGCCAGCAGCGTTGCAGGGGTCACAGATACGCAGTATTTT.

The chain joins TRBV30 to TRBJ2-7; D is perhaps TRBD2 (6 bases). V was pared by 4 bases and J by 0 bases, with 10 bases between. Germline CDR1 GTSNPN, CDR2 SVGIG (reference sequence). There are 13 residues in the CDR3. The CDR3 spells CAWKRVDSYEQYF. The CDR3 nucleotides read TGTGCCTGGAAGCGGGTAGACTCCTACGAGCAGTACTTC.

The CDR3 nucleotides read TGTGCCTGGAGTTCAGGGGGCCGAAAACTGTTTTTT. Protein: CAWSSGGRKLFF. V is TRBV30 and J is TRBJ1-4, with 8 bases lining up with TRBD1. V trimming: 2 bases; J trimming: 10 bases; junction bases outside the gene matches: 3. This CDR3 spans 12 amino acids. Germline CDR1 is GTSNPN and CDR2 is SVGIG (reference sequence).

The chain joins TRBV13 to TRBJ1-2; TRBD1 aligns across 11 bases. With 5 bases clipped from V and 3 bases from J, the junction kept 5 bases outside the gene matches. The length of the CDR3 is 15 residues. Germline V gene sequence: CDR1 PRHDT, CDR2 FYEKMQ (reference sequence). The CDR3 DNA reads TGTGCCAGCAGCGATGGGACAGGGGGACACTATGGCTACACCTTC. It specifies CASSDGTGGHYGYTF.

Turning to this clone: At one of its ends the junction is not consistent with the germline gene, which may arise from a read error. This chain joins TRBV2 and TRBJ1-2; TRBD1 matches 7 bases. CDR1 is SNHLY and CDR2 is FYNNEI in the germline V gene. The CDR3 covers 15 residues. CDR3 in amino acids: CASKRGGEENSGYTF. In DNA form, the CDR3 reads TGTGCCAGCAAACGAGGGGGCGAAGAGAACTCTGGCTACACCTTC.

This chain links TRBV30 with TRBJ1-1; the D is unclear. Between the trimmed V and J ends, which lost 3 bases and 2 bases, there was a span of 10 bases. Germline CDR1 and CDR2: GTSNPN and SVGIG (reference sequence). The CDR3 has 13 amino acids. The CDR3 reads CAWSGFRNTEAFF. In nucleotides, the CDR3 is TGTGCCTGGAGCGGGTTTAGAAACACTGAAGCTTTCTTT.

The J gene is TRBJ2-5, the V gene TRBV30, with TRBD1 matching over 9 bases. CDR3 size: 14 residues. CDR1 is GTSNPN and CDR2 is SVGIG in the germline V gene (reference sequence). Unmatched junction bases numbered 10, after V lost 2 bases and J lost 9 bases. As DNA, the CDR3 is TGTGCCTGGAGTTACGGGACAGGGAGCACGGCCCAGTACTTC. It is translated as CAWSYGTGSTAQYF.

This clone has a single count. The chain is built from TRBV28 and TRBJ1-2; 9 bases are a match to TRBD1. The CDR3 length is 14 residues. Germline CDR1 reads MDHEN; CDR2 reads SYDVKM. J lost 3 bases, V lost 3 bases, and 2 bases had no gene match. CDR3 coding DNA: TGTGCCAGCAGTTTCGGGACAGGGTACTATGGCTACACCTTC. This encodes CASSFGTGYYGYTF.

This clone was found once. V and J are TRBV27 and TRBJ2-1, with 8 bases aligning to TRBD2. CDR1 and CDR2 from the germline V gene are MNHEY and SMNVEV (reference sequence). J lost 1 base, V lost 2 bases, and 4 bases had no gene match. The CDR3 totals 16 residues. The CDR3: CASSLAGGSSYNEQFF. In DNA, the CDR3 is TGTGCCAGCAGTTTAGCGGGGGGTTCTTCCTACAATGAGCAGTTCTTC.

The CDR3, as DNA: TGTGCCAGCAGCTTCATCACTAGCGGGGGTAAAAAGACCCAGTACTTC. Protein product: CASSFITSGGKKTQYF. This chain links TRBV7-8 with TRBJ2-5, with TRBD2 matching over 11 bases. Germline loops: CDR1 SGHVS, CDR2 FQNEAQ. Trimming took 3 bases from V and 6 from J; bases not matched to a gene: 9. The CDR3 contains 16 residues.

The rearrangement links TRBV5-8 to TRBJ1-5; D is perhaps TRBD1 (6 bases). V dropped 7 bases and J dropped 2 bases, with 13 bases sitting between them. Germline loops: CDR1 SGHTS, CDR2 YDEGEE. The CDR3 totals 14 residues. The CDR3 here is CASRGARGNQPQHF. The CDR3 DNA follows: TGTGCCAGCCGGGGGGCCCGGGGCAATCAGCCCCAGCATTTT.

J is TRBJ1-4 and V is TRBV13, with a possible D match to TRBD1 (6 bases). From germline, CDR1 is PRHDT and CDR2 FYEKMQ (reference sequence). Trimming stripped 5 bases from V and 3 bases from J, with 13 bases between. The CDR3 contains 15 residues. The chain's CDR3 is CASSGWAGANEKLFF. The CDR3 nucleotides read TGTGCCAGCAGCGGTTGGGCAGGGGCTAATGAAAAACTGTTTTTT.

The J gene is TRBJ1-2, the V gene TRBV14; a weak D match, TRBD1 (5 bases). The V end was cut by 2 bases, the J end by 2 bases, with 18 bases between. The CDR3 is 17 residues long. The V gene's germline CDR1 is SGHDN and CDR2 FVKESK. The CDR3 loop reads CASSQRLGAAPNYGYTF. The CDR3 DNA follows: TGTGCCAGCAGCCAACGTTTAGGGGCCGCCCCGAACTATGGCTACACCTTC.

The CDR3 region has the DNA TGTGCCAGCAGAATGCGGGGGAGTTCTACAGATACGCAGTATTTT. Translated: CASRMRGSSTDTQYF. The chain employs TRBV6-5 and TRBJ2-3; 7 bases agree with TRBD2. The germline V gene encodes CDR1 MNHEY and CDR2 SVGAGI. The trim removed 6 bases at V and 3 bases at J, leaving 9 bases unmatched. This CDR3 has 15 residues.

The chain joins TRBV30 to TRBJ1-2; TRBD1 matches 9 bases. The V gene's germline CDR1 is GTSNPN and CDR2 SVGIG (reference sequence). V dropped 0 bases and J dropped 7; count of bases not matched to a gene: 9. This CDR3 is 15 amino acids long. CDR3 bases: TGTGCCTGGAGTGTAGGTTACGGGACAGGGAGTGGCTACACCTTC. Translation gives CAWSVGYGTGSGYTF.

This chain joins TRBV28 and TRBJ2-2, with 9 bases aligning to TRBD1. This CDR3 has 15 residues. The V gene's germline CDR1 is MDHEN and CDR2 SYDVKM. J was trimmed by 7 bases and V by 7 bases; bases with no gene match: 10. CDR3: CASTAGTGWIGELFF. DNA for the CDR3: TGTGCCAGCACCGCCGGGACAGGGTGGATCGGGGAGCTGTTTTTT.

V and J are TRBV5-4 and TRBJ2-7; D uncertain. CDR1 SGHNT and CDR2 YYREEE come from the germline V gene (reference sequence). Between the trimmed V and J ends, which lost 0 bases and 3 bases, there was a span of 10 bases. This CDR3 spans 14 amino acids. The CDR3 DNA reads TGTGCCAGCAGCTTGGAAACAGACCACTACGAGCAGTACTTC. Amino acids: CASSLETDHYEQYF.

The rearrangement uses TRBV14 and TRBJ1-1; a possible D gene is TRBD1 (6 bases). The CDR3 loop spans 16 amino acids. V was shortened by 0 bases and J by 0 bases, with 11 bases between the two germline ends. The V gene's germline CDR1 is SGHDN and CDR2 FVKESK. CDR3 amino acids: CASSQDMGQMNTEAFF. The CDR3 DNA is TGTGCCAGCAGCCAAGATATGGGACAAATGAACACTGAAGCTTTCTTT.

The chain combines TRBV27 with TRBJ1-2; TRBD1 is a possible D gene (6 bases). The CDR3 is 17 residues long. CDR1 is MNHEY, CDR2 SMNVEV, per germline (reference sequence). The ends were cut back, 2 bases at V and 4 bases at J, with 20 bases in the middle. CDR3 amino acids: CASSLGASGGGGYGYTF. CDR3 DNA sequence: TGTGCCAGCAGTTTAGGGGCGAGCGGGGGCGGGGGCTATGGCTACACCTTC.